The clone carrying this T cell receptor beta chain occurred a few times. These data come from a study of T-cell reconstitution after alpha-beta-depleted transplantation in children. Trimming stripped 0 bases from V and 5 bases from J, with 11 bases between. Germline V gene lookup returns CDR1 MNHEY and CDR2 SVGAGI. The CDR3 sequence is 14 residues long. Preparation of the TCRbeta library was carried out with unique molecular identifiers. Using its own MiXCR run on the PCR reads, TCRdb lists one record per CDR3 protein. Of 450,000 to 550,000 distinct CDR3 sequences in the sample, about an eighth were seen once.

The sample consisted of PBMCs, mostly from graft donor cells, taken 180 days after TCRalphabeta/CD19-depleted stem cell transplant. The chain has TRBV6-5 and TRBJ2-7; a possible D gene is TRBD2 (7 bases). This clonotype originated in a female patient aged 2-15 years who had a stem cell transplant for aplastic anemia, so the T cells may come from the graft donor. CDR3 sequence: CASSYSGGRNEQYF. DNA for the CDR3: TGTGCCAGCAGTTACTCGGGGGGGCGGAACGAGCAGTACTTC.